This entry features one T cell receptor beta chain sequence. This CDR3 is 12 amino acids long. V trimming: 3 bases; J trimming: 9 bases; junction bases outside the gene matches: 2. Germline V CDR1 and CDR2: WNHNN, SYGVQD (reference sequence). This entry comes from a study of blood T cell repertoires in COVID-19. About the research overall: The United States, Italy and Spain provided the acute and convalescent COVID-19 samples. The cDNA or gDNA used as material had been derived from T cells, B-cell-depleted T cells, or PBMCs.

Original processing notes: Estimation of nucleated cell counts relied on the amplification of reference gene primers. Repertoires were generated with immunoSEQ multiplex PCR, while TCRdb's copy carries only in-frame clones and drops some. V, J and clone size reflect that table, while D and trimming were determined from the DNA. Of 150,000 to 200,000 clones in the sample, roughly 80% were seen once. This chain connects TRBV10-1 to TRBJ2-1; 7 bases are shared with TRBD1. Material: peripheral blood. The receptor's source is a young woman with acute or convalescent COVID-19. The CDR3, as DNA: TGCGCCAGCAGTGAACAGGGGTCTGAGCAGTTCTTC. This translates into CASSEQGSEQFF.